Sequencing of this TCR beta chain was carried out in a study of T cells in localized non-small cell lung cancer. This clone has a single count. Its antigen is as yet unknown. This CDR3 spans 11 amino acids. V was shortened by 4 bases and J by 8 bases, with 8 bases between the two germline ends. Per the germline V gene, CDR1 is MNHEY and CDR2 is SVGAGI. Some clones are missing from TCRdb's copy, which holds only in-frame ones; the method was immunoSEQ multiplex PCR. Seen here are around 50,000 clones, about four fifths observed once, and the top ten hold 20%. General study findings and limits: Uninvolved adjacent lung had the highest recorded T cell clonality, with tumor below it.

This receptor was taken from a female donor at least 60 years old with stage II squamous cell lung carcinoma. The chain carries TRBV6-5 and TRBJ1-2, with D maybe TRBD1 (5 bases). The sequences come from peripheral blood, collected before any cancer treatment. The CDR3 region is CASSSSGGYTF. CDR3 DNA: TGTGCCAGCAGTTCCTCAGGGGGCTACACCTTC.